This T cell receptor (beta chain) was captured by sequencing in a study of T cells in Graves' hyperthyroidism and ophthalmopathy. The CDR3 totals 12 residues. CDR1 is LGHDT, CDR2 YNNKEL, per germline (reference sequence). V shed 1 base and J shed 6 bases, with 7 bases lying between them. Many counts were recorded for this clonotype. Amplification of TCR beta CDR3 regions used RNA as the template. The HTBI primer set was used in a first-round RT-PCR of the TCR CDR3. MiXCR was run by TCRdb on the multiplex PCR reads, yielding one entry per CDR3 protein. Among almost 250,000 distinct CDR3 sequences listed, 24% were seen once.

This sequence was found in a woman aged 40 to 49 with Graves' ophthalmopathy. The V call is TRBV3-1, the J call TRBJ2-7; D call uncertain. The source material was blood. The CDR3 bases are TGTGCCAGCAGCCAAGGATCACGCGAGCAGTACTTC. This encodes CASSQGSREQYF.